This TCR beta chain was observed in a study of CD8+CD57+ T cells in acquired aplastic anemia (dated by TCRdb to 2017 to 2018). With respect to the entire study: On average, sorted CD4+ and CD8+ cells yielded roughly 3.4 ug of extracted DNA, with a range of roughly 0.18 to 27.4 ug. CD8+CD57+ expansion was defined as frequency above the mean frequency observed in healthy subjects. Results and caveats for the whole study, not just this receptor: No significant difference in CD8+ Simpson's diversity was found between patients and healthy controls (P=0.060). Although under 35 CD8+ CDR3 sequences were shared by patients and controls, these sequences appeared highly expressed in patients and within the immunodominant clones of patients.

Its CDR3 holds 12 amino acids, cysteine through phenylalanine. The kept DNA is CDR3 alone, 36 bases in frame from the first base. Trimming costs V 3 bases and J 7 bases, and their ends lie 9 bases apart. According to the germline V gene, CDR1 reads SQVTM and CDR2 reads ANQGSEA. The patients picked for sequencing were ones in whom flow cytometry had shown an expansion of CD8+CD57+ cells. All patients had severe acquired aplastic anemia diagnosed by International Study of Aplastic Anemia and Agranulocytosis and Camitta criteria. Patients had received no therapy at the time of blood sampling. TCR repertoires of sorted CD4+ and CD8+ blood T cells from severe aplastic anemia patients and healthy subjects were deep-sequenced in the study. Patients were enrolled under clinicaltrials.gov protocols 00001620, 01623167, 00001397, 00071045, 00081523 and 00961064 in the USA. Ficoll-Paque density gradient centrifugation was used to isolate peripheral blood mononuclear cells. Before DNA was extracted, CD4+ and CD8+ T cells were sorted using either FACS or magnetic beads.

This clonotype was seen many times. Its antigen is still unknown. Qualities for individual bases were not recorded, and no much larger clone is one base off. Profiling of TCR beta VDJ combinations and CDR3 sequences used genomic DNA as the template. TCR repertoire sequencing was run on an Illumina HiSeq 2000. In the authors' own workflow: Repertoire assessment relied on Simpson's diversity index, CDR3 size and DJ length profiles, and TRBV/TRBJ rearrangement plots. The immunodominant clone was defined as the most abundant DNA sequence in deep sequencing data. CDR3 amino acid sequences were checked for sharing across subjects and were also compared against the VDJdb database and published repertoires. TCRdb trimmed public reads at Q25 via fastp, called clones via MiXCR and kept in-frame beta chains. Each entry is one CDR3 protein sequence, shown with its most common DNA and genes. For this entry, the V and J calls and clone size follow TCRdb and not the study's own pipeline. This sample comprises 200,000 to 300,000 distinct CDR3 sequences, around half of them detected only once. About 7.8% of the sample is in the top ten clones.

The sequenced sample was sorted CD4+, CD8+, or CD8+CD57+ T cells (not recorded which) from PBMCs. The V and J genes are TRBV29-1 and TRBJ2-2, with a weak D call of TRBD1 (6 bases match). The receptor's source is a human donor with aplastic anemia. The nucleotide sequence is TGCAGCGTTGAGGGCAGGGGCGGGGAGCTGTTTTTT. This translates into CSVEGRGGELFF.